The TCR beta chain under discussion was sequenced for a study of tumor-infiltrating lymphocytes in primary liver carcinoma. Study-level background: The patients presented with primary liver carcinoma, which was managed through surgical resection. Samples returned roughly 3.5 to 7.13 million productive TCRbeta reads each. Read depth did not differ significantly between tissue types.

The researchers produced TCR beta cDNA from around 500 ng total RNA with a constant-region primer. Three nested multiplex PCR rounds, a slightly modified ARM-PCR method, built the TCR beta libraries. Forward primers for TRBV1-TRBV30 and a C-beta reverse primer served the first two PCR rounds, at roughly 10 cycles each. TCRdb independently ran MiXCR on the multiplex PCR reads; one entry per CDR3 protein. This sample has a few hundred thousand distinct CDR3 sequences, with 50% to 60% found just once. Germline loops: CDR1 MNHEY, CDR2 SVGAGI. The CDR3 totals 16 residues. Researchers drew blood RNA from unsorted whole blood and extracted germline DNA as well. Patients in the cohort were treatment-naive and living with chronic HBV infection. A few counts support this clonotype. Mismatch with germline at one junction end may stem from a read error.

The receptor was isolated from a woman aged 25 to 39 with primary liver carcinoma and hepatitis B virus infection. This chain links TRBV6-5 with TRBJ2-2; 10 nucleotides align to TRBD1. Input material: peripheral blood. CDR3 nucleotides: TGTGCCAGCAAGATGGCCGGGACAGGGGTGACCGGGGAGCCGTTTTTT. Amino acids: CASKMAGTGVTGEPFF.